The sequence of this TCR beta chain was determined in a study of T cells after yellow fever vaccination. CDR1 MNHNS and CDR2 SASEGT come from the germline V gene. The CDR3 has 13 amino acids. The V and J ends lost 6 bases and 4 bases respectively, with 12 bases between them. TCRdb analysed the 5' RACE reads with MiXCR anew, one entry per CDR3 protein. The data hold a few hundred thousand distinct CDR3 sequences, with around 6.8% observed a single time. This clonotype was picked up a small number of times. Source: PBMCs, taken approximately 47 days after the first yellow fever vaccination. This clonotype was obtained from a man younger than 30 who received the YFV17D yellow fever vaccine. The genes are TRBV6-1 and TRBJ2-5; perhaps TRBD2 as D (6 bases). DNA of the CDR3: TGTGCCAGCAGCCGGACTAACAGAGAGACCCAGTACTTC. This gives the protein CASSRTNRETQYF.